This T cell receptor beta chain was recovered during a study of blood T cell repertoires in COVID-19. Overall study context: Italy, Spain and the United States were the sources of the convalescent and acute COVID-19 samples.

Methods used by the authors: Amplified reference gene primers provided the basis for estimating nucleated cell counts. Data came from immunoSEQ multiplex PCR; TCRdb stores just in-frame clones and leaves some out. V and J calls and clone size are copied from that table; D and trimming were computed from the DNA. Seen here are under 150,000 clones, roughly 83% observed once, and the top ten hold more than 1.3%. Material for sequencing was peripheral blood. The sequence derives from a man in his 60s with acute or convalescent COVID-19.

The CDR3 DNA reads TGTGCCAGCAGTTCTCGGGCGTCGGGGACTGAAGCTTTCTTT. It specifies CASSSRASGTEAFF. The chain employs TRBV25-1 and TRBJ1-1; the D is unclear. Germline CDR1 and CDR2: MGHDK and SYGVNS. V gave up 5 bases and J gave up 5 bases, with 15 bases separating them. The CDR3 runs 14 residues.